This T cell receptor (beta chain) is drawn from a study of technical replicates of blood from a few donors. The V gene end was trimmed by 3 bases and the J gene end by 4 bases; junction bases not matched to a gene: 5. This CDR3 has 15 amino acids. CDR1 is MNHNS and CDR2 is SASEGT in the germline V gene. Only in-frame clones appear in the TCRdb table, and some are missing; sequencing was by immunoSEQ multiplex PCR. The sample has approximately 94,000 clones; 95% to 97% are singletons. The chain links TRBV6-1 to TRBJ2-3; 9 positions agree with TRBD1. The source material was T cells isolated from PBMCs. The clonotype comes from a human donor in good health. Here the CDR3 reads CASSDKRTGADTQYF. The CDR3 nucleotides read TGTGCCAGCAGTGATAAAAGGACAGGGGCAGATACGCAGTATTTT.